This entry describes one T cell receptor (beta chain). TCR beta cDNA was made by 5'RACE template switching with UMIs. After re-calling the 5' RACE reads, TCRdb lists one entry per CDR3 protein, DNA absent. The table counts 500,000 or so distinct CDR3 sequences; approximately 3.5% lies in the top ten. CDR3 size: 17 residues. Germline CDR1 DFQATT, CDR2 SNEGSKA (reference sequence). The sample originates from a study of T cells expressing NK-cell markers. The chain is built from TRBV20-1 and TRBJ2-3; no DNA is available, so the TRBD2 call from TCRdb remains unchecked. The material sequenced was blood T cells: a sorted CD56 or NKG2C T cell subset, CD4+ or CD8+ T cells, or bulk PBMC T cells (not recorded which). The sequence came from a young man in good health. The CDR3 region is CSASSLAGERGKDTQYF.